The 11 T cell receptor beta chains in this list originate from one sample, sequenced in a study of control samples from healthy donors and cancer patients. TCRdb's copy holds only in-frame clones and misses some; the assay was immunoSEQ multiplex PCR. The table includes 35,000 to 50,000 clones, approximately 94% detected once. The sequencing input was blood. All receptors derive from a man between 60 and 75 years old in good health.

The chain uses TRBV7-2 and TRBJ2-7, with a tentative D call TRBD2 (5 bases). Trimming took off 7 bases at V and 1 base at J, with 14 bases between the two ends. Germline CDR1 is SGHTA and CDR2 is FQGNSA. The CDR3 has 14 amino acids. CDR3 in amino acids: CASNNPGISYEQYF. The CDR3 nucleotides are TGTGCCAGCAATAACCCGGGGATTTCCTACGAGCAGTACTTC.

The chain has TRBV25-1 and TRBJ1-1, with 8 bases matching TRBD1. The V and J ends lost 8 bases and 2 bases, in that order; junction bases with no gene match: 4. CDR1 and CDR2 from the germline V gene are MGHDK and SYGVNS. This CDR3 has 13 amino acids. The CDR3 sequence: CASGGQGNTEAFF. The CDR3 region has the DNA TGTGCCAGCGGCGGACAGGGAAACACTGAAGCTTTCTTT.

The chain uses TRBV28 and TRBJ1-6; TRBD1 aligns across 10 bases. The CDR3 extends over 17 amino acids. Trimming at V came to 4 bases and at J to 5 bases, leaving 8 bases not matched to a gene. Germline loops: CDR1 MDHEN, CDR2 SYDVKM. As DNA, the CDR3 is TGTGCCAGCAGTTCTAGACTTGGGACAGGGGATAATTCACCCCTCCACTTT. This translates into CASSSRLGTGDNSPLHF.

This clone has just one count. The chain joins TRBV19 to TRBJ1-1, with 7 bases lining up with TRBD1. J was trimmed by 0 bases and V by 4 bases; bases with no gene match: 8. Germline V lookup: CDR1 LNHDA, CDR2 SQIVND (reference sequence). The CDR3 is 16 residues long. CDR3 in amino acids: CASSTQQGTLNTEAFF. CDR3 bases: TGTGCCAGTAGTACCCAACAGGGGACCCTGAACACTGAAGCTTTCTTT.

The chain has TRBV5-4 and TRBJ2-7; tentative D call: TRBD2 (6 bases). From germline, CDR1 is SGHNT and CDR2 YYREEE (reference sequence). Trimming left V 0 bases short and J 3 bases short, with 13 bases between. The CDR3 consists of 15 residues. Here the CDR3 DNA reads TGTGCCAGCAGCTTGGTGGGGGAGGAAGGCTACGAGCAGTACTTC. Amino acids: CASSLVGEEGYEQYF.

The chain employs TRBV28 and TRBJ2-2; no clear D gene. V was clipped by 7 bases and J by 0 bases, with 12 bases between them. The CDR3 has 15 residues. Germline CDR1 is MDHEN and CDR2 is SYDVKM. Here the CDR3 DNA reads TGTGCCAGCACCTCGGGTGGGACGAACACCGGGGAGCTGTTTTTT. It translates to CASTSGGTNTGELFF. Based on the CDR3 plus reference TRBV28 and TRBJ2-2, the full variable domain is DVKVTQSSRYLVKRTGEKVFLECVQDMDHENMFWYRQDPGLGLRLIYFSYDVKMKEKGDIPEGYSVSREKKERFSLILESASTNQTSMYLCASTSGGTNTGELFFGEGSRLTVL.

The chain joins TRBV3-1 (or the pseudogene TRBV3-2) to TRBJ2-1, with D possibly being TRBD1 or TRBD2 (5 bases each). The length of the CDR3 is 15 residues. V lost 0 bases and J lost 8, with 14 bases in between. CDR1 is LGHDT, CDR2 YNNKEL, per germline (reference sequence). CDR3 in amino acids: CASSQDLVGTDEQFF. For the CDR3, the DNA is TGTGCCAGCAGCCAAGATCTAGTGGGGACGGATGAGCAGTTCTTC.

This clone appeared a single time. This chain joins TRBV12-3 or TRBV12-4 and TRBJ2-5, with D perhaps TRBD1 (6 bases). This CDR3 is 11 amino acids long. Trimming cost V 7 bases and J 9 bases, with 12 bases left between them. The CDR3 spells CASTYEGAQYF. Written as DNA, the CDR3 is TGTGCCAGCACCTACGAGGGGGCCCAGTACTTC.

V gene TRBV24-1 combines with J gene TRBJ2-3, with D maybe TRBD2 (5 bases). This CDR3 contains 13 residues. Trimming removed 0 bases from V and 7 bases from J, with 7 bases in between. CDR1 KGHDR and CDR2 SFDVKD come from the germline V gene. CDR3 loop: CATSDLDYHTQYF. CDR3 DNA: TGTGCCACCAGTGATTTGGACTACCATACGCAGTATTTT.

The chain combines TRBV5-1 with TRBJ2-3; TRBD2 matches at 11 bases. Germline V gene sequence: CDR1 SGHRS, CDR2 YFSETQ. V shed 4 bases and J 6 bases; nucleotides not matched to a gene: 10. The CDR3 contains 16 residues. The CDR3 loop reads CASSPLLAGVGDTQYF. Here the CDR3 DNA reads TGCGCCAGCAGCCCCTTACTAGCGGGAGTCGGTGATACGCAGTATTTT.

This rearrangement joins TRBV6-2 or TRBV6-3 to TRBJ2-3; D is possibly TRBD2 (5 bases). This CDR3 comprises 18 residues. Trimming shortened V by 6 bases and J by 2 bases, and 24 bases separated the two germline ends. Germline V lookup: CDR1 MNHEY, CDR2 SVGEGT. The CDR3 DNA reads as TGTGCCAGCAGCCCTCGGCGGAGCGGTACGTCTCTCACAGATACGCAGTATTTT. Protein product: CASSPRRSGTSLTDTQYF.